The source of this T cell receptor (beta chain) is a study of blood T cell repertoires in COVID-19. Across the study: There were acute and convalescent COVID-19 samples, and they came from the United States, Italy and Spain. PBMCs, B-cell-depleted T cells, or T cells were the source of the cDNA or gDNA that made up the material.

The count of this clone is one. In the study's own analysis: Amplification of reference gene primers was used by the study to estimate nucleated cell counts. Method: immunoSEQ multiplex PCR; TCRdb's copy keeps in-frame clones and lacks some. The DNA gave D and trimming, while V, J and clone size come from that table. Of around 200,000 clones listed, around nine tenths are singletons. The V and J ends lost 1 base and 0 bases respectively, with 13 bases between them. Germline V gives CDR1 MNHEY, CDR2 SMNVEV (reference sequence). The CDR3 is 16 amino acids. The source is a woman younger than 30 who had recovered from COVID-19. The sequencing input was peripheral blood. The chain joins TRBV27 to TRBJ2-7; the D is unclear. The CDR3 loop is CASSLLAGSSSYEQYF. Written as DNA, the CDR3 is TGTGCCAGCAGTTTATTAGCTGGGTCAAGCTCCTACGAGCAGTACTTC.